This T cell receptor beta chain is from a study of human T cells and chemical hapten exposure. At least ten counts were recorded for this clonotype. MiXCR was run by TCRdb on the RACE reads, yielding one entry per CDR3 protein. This sample has about 120,000 distinct CDR3 sequences, with 11% found just once. CDR1 and CDR2 from the germline V gene are SGHTA and FQGNSA. The CDR3 extends over 16 amino acids. After removal of 4 bases from V and 6 bases from J, the junction contained 8 bases not matched to a gene. Time point noted: patch test 3, about 24 weeks after DPC sensitization. Treatment described: therapeutic diphenylcyclopropenone sensitization with weekly scalp DPC. Alopecia patients between 18 and 70 years old and suitable for DPC were used as donors.

This TCR came from a woman between 50 and 59 years old with alopecia areata. Some clones in this sample may be carry-over from other donors' samples. The V and J genes are TRBV7-2 and TRBJ1-5; TRBD1 aligns across 11 bases. This sample comprised whole blood, obtained in connection with sensitization to the hapten diphenylcyclopropenone (DPC). The CDR3 spells CASSYTGGQGVQPQHF. The CDR3 DNA reads as TGTGCCAGCAGCTACACCGGGGGACAGGGGGTTCAGCCCCAGCATTTT.